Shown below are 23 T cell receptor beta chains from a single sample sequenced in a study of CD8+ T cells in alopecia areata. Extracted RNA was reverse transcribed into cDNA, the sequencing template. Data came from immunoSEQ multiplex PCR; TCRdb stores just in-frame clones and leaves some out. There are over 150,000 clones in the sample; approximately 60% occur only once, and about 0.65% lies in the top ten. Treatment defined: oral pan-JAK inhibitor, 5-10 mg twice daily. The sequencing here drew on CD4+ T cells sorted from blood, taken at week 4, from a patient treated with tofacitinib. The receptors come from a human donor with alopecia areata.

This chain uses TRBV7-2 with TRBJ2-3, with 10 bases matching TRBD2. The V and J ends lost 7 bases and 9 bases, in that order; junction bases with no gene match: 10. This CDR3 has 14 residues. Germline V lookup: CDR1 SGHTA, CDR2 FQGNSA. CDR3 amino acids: CASTTSGTPDTQYF. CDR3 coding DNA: TGTGCCAGCACTACTAGCGGGACCCCCGACACGCAGTATTTT.

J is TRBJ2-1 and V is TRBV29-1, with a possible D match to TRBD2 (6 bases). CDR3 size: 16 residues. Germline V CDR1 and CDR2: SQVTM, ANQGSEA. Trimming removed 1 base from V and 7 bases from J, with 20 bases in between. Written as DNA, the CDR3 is TGCAGCGTTGAAGCTATGGACTATATTAGAACGAATGAGCAGTTCTTC. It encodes CSVEAMDYIRTNEQFF.

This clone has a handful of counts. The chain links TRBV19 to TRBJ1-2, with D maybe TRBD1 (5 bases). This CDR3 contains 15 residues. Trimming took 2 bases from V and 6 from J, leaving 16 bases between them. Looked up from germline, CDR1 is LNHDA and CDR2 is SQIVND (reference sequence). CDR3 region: CASSINAGPGHGYTF. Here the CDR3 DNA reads TGTGCCAGTAGTATAAACGCGGGACCAGGCCATGGCTACACCTTC.

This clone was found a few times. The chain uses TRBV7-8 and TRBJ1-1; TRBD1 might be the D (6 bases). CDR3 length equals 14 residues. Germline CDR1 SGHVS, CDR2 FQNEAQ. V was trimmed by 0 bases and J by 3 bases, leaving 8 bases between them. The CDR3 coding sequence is TGTGCCAGCAGCTTAGCGGGGGGCTACACTGAAGCTTTCTTT. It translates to CASSLAGGYTEAFF.

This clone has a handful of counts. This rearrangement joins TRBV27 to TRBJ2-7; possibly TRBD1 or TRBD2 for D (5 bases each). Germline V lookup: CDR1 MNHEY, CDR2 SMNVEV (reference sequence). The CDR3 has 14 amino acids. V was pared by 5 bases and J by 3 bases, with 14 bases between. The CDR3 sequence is CASSIRDQSYEQYF. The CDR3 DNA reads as TGTGCCAGCAGTATCCGGGACCAGAGCTACGAGCAGTACTTC.

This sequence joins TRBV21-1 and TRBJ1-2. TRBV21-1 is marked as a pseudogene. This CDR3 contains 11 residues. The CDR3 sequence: CASSVKKLHTF. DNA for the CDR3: TGTGCCAGCAGTGTGAAGAAGCTACACACCTTC.

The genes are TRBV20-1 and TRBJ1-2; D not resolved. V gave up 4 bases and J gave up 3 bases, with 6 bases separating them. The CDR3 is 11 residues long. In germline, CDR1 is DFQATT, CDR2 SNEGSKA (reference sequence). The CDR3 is CSAIRDYGYTF. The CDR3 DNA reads TGCAGTGCTATACGGGACTATGGCTACACCTTC.

The CDR3 nucleotides are TGTGCCAGCAGCCCTCGGACCACAGATACGCAGTATTTT. It yields the protein CASSPRTTDTQYF. This chain uses TRBV11-3 with TRBJ2-3; D is ambiguous. CDR3 length equals 13 residues. Trimming left V 5 bases short and J 2 bases short, with 8 bases between. Per germline, CDR1 SGHNT and CDR2 YENEEA.

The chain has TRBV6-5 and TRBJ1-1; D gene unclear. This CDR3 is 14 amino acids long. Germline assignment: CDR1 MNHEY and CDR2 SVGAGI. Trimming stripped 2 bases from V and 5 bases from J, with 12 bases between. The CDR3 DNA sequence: TGTGCCAGCAGTTACGCTCAGGAGTGGACTGAAGCTTTCTTT. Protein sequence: CASSYAQEWTEAFF.

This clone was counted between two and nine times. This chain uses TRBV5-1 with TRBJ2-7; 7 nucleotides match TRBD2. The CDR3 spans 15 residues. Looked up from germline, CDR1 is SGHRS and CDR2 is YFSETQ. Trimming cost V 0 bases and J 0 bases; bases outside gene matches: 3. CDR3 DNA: TGCGCCAGCAGCTTGGTCCGCGGGAGCTCCTACGAGCAGTACTTC. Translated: CASSLVRGSSYEQYF.

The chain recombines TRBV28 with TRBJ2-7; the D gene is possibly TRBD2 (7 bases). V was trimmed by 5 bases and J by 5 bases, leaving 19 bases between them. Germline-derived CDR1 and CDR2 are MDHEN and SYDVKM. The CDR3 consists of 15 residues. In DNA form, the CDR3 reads TGTGCCAGCAGTCCCCCACGGACGGGGGGCGACGAGCAGTACTTC. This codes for CASSPPRTGGDEQYF.

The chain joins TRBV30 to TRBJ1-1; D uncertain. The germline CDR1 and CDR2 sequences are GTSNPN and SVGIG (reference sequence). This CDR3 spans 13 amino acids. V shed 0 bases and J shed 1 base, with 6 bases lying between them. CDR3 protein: CAWSVNRNTEAFF. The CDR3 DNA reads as TGTGCCTGGAGTGTTAACAGGAACACTGAAGCTTTCTTT.

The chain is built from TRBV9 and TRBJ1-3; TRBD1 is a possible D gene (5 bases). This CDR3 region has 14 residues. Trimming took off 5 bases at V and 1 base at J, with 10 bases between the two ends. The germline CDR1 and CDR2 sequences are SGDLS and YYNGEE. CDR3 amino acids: CASRSGTSGNTIYF. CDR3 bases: TGTGCCAGCAGGTCTGGGACGTCTGGAAACACCATATATTTT.

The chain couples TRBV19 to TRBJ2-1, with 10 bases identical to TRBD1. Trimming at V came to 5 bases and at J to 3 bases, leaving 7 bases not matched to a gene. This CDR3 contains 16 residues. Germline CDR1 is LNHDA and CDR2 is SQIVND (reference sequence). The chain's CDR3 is CASSPSTGGRYNEQFF. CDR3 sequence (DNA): TGTGCCAGTAGTCCATCGACAGGGGGCCGCTACAATGAGCAGTTCTTC.

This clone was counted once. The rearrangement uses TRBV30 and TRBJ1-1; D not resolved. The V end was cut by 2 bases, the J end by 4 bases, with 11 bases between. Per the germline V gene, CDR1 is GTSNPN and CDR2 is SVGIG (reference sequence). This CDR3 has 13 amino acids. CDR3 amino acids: CAWSPRWGTEAFF. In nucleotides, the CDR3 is TGTGCCTGGAGTCCCAGATGGGGCACTGAAGCTTTCTTT.

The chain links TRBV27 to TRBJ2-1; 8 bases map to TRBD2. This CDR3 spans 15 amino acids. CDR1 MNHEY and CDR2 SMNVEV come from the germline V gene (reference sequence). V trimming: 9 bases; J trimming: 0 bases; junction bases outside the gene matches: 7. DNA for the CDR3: TGTGCCAGTTATGTAAGCGGGAGCTCCTACAATGAGCAGTTCTTC. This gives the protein CASYVSGSSYNEQFF.

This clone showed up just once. CDR3 region: CASSYQGDRQYF. DNA of the CDR3: TGTGCCAGCAGTTATCAAGGGGACAGACAGTACTTC. The genes are TRBV27 and TRBJ2-7; 7 nucleotides align to TRBD1. The CDR3 has 12 residues. Germline V gives CDR1 MNHEY, CDR2 SMNVEV (reference sequence). V was pared by 4 bases and J by 10 bases, with 7 bases of the junction left unmatched.

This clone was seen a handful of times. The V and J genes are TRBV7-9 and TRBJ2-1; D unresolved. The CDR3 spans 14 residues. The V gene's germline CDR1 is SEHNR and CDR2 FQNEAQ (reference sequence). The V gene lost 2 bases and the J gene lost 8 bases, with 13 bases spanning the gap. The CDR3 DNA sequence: TGTGCCAGCAGCTTAAGAAGGGATAACCATGAGCAGTTCTTC. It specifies CASSLRRDNHEQFF.

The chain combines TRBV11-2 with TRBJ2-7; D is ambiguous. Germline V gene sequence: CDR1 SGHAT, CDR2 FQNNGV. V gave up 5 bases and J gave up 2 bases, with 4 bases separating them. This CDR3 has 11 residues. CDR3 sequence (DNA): TGTGCCAGCAGCCCCGCCTACGAGCAGTACTTC. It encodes CASSPAYEQYF.

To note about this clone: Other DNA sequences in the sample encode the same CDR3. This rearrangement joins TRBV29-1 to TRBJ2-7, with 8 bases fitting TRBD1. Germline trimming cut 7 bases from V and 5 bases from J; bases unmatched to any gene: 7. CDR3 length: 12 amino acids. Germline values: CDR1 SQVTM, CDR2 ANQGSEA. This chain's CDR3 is CSAGQGPHEQYF. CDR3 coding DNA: TGCAGCGCTGGACAGGGACCCCACGAGCAGTACTTC.

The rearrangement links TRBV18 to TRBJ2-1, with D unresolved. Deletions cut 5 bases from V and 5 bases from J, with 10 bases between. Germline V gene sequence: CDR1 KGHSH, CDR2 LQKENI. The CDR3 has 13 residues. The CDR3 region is CASSASLDNEQFF. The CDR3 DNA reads TGTGCCAGCTCAGCCTCGCTTGACAATGAGCAGTTCTTC.

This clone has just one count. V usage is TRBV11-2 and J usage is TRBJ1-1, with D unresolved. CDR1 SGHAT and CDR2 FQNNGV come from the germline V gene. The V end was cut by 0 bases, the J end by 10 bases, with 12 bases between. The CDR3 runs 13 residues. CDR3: CASSLDGRLVAFF. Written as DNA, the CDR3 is TGTGCCAGCAGCTTAGATGGCCGACTTGTAGCTTTCTTT.

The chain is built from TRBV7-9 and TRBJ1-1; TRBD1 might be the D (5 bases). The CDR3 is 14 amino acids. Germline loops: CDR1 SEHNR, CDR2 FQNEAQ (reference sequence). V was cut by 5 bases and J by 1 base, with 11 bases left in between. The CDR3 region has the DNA TGTGCCAGCAGCAACAAGGGACCGAACACTGAAGCTTTCTTT. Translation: CASSNKGPNTEAFF.